This T cell receptor (beta chain) is from a study of blood T cells in healthy people across ages. The study's findings and limits: Changes seen in expanded clonotypes were possibly confounded by donor CMV status left unknown.

Donors were systemically healthy Caucasian individuals from Russia aged roughly 6 to 95 years. The V and J ends lost 8 bases and 4 bases, in that order; junction bases with no gene match: 10. CDR1 is SGHTA, CDR2 FQGNSA, per germline. The CDR3 has 17 residues. A second PCR, run for about 7 to 12 cycles, used a sample-barcoded 5' primer plus a J-beta primer mix. TCRdb reprocessed the 5' RACE reads via MiXCR and lists one record per CDR3 protein. The table includes about 1.4 million distinct CDR3 sequences, approximately 59% detected once. To note about this clonotype: Its antigen is as yet unknown.

This TCR derives from a man younger than 35 in good health. The sample taken for sequencing was blood. The V call is TRBV7-2, the J call TRBJ2-2; TRBD2 agrees at 13 bases. CDR3 in amino acids: CASHWTSGGPITGELFF. Here the CDR3 DNA reads TGTGCCAGCCATTGGACTAGCGGGGGACCTATCACCGGGGAGCTGTTTTTT.